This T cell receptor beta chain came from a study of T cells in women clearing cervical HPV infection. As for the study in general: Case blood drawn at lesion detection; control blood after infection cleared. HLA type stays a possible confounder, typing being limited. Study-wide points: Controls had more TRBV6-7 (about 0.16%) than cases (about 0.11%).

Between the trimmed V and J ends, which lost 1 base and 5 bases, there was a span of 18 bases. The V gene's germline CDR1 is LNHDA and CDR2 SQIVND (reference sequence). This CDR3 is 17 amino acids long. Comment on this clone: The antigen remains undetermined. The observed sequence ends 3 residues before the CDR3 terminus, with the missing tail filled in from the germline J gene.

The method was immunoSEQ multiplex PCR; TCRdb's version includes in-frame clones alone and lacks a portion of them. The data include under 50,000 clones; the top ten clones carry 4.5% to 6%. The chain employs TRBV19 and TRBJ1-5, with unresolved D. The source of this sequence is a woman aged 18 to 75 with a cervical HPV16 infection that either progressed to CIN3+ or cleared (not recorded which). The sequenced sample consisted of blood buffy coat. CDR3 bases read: TGTGCCAGTAGTATAGGAAGGGCCGGTGGAGTTTATCAGCCC. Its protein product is CASSIGRAGGVYQP. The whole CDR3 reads CASSIGRAGGVYQPQHF.